A selection of T cell receptor beta chains follows, all from one sample in a study of CD8 T cells in ankylosing spondylitis. TCRdb re-derived calls from the 5' RACE reads in MiXCR, one entry per CDR3 protein. The repertoire consists of about 35,000 distinct CDR3 sequences, with 3% occurring once and the leading ten covering about 2.8%. The source material was blood, either unsorted or a sorted T cell fraction (not recorded which). These receptors were obtained from a male donor with ankylosing spondylitis or in good health (not recorded which). Each CDR3 is given without its conserved first and last residue. Fields, in order: J gene, clone size, V gene, CDR3 protein. Not every row has a clone size; where given, it reads once, few, many or a size class.

TRBJ2-5 | NA | TRBV9 | ASSVRGSGAQY
TRBJ1-6 | many | TRBV9 | ASSVDQVPNSPLH
TRBJ2-3 | many | TRBV9 | ASSPRETRPDTQY
TRBJ2-2 | many | TRBV9 | ASSPRGGGTTGELF
TRBJ2-1 | many | TRBV9 | ASSVAALAGGNNEQF
TRBJ1-1 | many | TRBV9 | ASSVGGETGNTEAF
TRBJ2-1 | many | TRBV9 | ASSVGASGSKGSYNEQF
TRBJ1-5 | many | TRBV9 | ASSAGQTSNQPQH
TRBJ2-1 | NA | TRBV9 | ASSGGGASYNEQF
TRBJ2-2 | few | TRBV9 | ASSVRERGTGELF
TRBJ2-1 | many | TRBV9 | ASSVEPALANEQF
TRBJ2-5 | many | TRBV9 | ASSVDPGAETQY
TRBJ2-5 | many | TRBV9 | ASSVGLETQY
TRBJ1-2 | many | TRBV9 | ASSVGTGLYGYT
TRBJ2-5 | many | TRBV9 | ASSVATAEAQETQY
TRBJ1-1 | many | TRBV9 | ASSVAAGAGSMNTEAF
TRBJ2-3 | NA | TRBV9 | AISVVGGGTDTQY
TRBJ2-5 | many | TRBV9 | ASSPRLGGTDTKETQY
TRBJ2-3 | many | TRBV9 | ASSVDPGGLASSRTQY
TRBJ2-1 | many | TRBV9 | ASSVEPSGEQF
TRBJ1-6 | many | TRBV9 | ASSVGSGRSPLH
TRBJ2-5 | few | TRBV9 | ASSVGIAGGRETQY
TRBJ1-2 | many | TRBV9 | ASSGRTGAYGYT
TRBJ1-1 | many | TRBV9 | ASSAGGNTEAF
TRBJ1-2 | many | TRBV9 | ASSVGVGTERLNYGYT
TRBJ2-5 | many | TRBV9 | ASSIKGGQETQY
TRBJ2-5 | many | TRBV9 | ASSLWGGPQETQY
TRBJ1-1 | many | TRBV9 | ASSVTGGGTEAF
TRBJ2-5 | many | TRBV9 | ASSVAGTRTGQETQY
TRBJ1-6 | medium-sized | TRBV21-1 | ASSGRACSSPLH
TRBJ2-1 | many | TRBV9 | ASSVGGGLALSEQF
TRBJ1-2 | many | TRBV9 | ASSVGDREGYGYT